This passage covers 9 T cell receptor beta chains from one sample sequenced in a study of blood T cell repertoires in COVID-19. Clones were sequenced by immunoSEQ multiplex PCR, and TCRdb holds only the in-frame ones, with some missing. This sample has 150,000 to 180,000 clones, with around 85% found just once. Sample: peripheral blood. The receptor source for this set is a woman in her sixties with acute or convalescent COVID-19.

The chain combines TRBV18 with TRBJ2-7, with no clear D. There are 13 residues in the CDR3. The V and J ends lost 6 bases and 6 bases respectively, with 15 bases between them. Germline V CDR1 and CDR2: KGHSH, LQKENI. The CDR3 bases are TGTGCCAGCTCCCCAAGTCCGCACGGCGAGCAGTACGTC. Translating gives CASSPSPHGEQYV.

This clone came up a few times. The rearrangement links TRBV9 to TRBJ1-2; D is perhaps TRBD1 (5 bases). Germline CDR1 is SGDLS and CDR2 is YYNGEE. Trimming took 0 bases from V and 6 from J, leaving 15 bases between them. The CDR3 runs to 15 residues. CDR3 sequence reads: CASSVDPDSGDGYTF. The CDR3 coding sequence is TGTGCCAGCAGCGTAGATCCCGATTCGGGGGATGGCTACACCTTC.

The V call is TRBV6-6, the J call TRBJ1-5, with a tentative D call TRBD1 (5 bases). Trimming took 6 bases from V and 4 from J, leaving 10 bases between them. There are 13 residues in the CDR3. Germline V gene sequence: CDR1 MNHNY, CDR2 SVGAGI (reference sequence). CDR3 sequence: CASRPTVNQPQHF. Written as DNA, the CDR3 is TGTGCCAGCAGGCCGACAGTAAATCAGCCCCAGCATTTT.

This rearrangement joins TRBV5-1 to TRBJ1-2, with 7 positions matching TRBD1. The CDR3 length is 13 residues. Per germline, CDR1 SGHRS and CDR2 YFSETQ. With 3 bases clipped from V and 8 bases from J, the junction kept 7 bases outside the gene matches. The DNA for the CDR3 is TGCGCCAGCAGCTCCCAGGGGGAAGGGGGCTACACCTTC. Translation: CASSSQGEGGYTF.

The chain joins TRBV7-9 to TRBJ2-5, with D possibly being TRBD1 (5 bases). Germline V lookup: CDR1 SEHNR, CDR2 FQNEAQ (reference sequence). The CDR3 totals 14 residues. Deletions cut 5 bases from V and 2 bases from J, with 12 bases between. DNA for the CDR3: TGTGCCAGCAGCCTTACCGGACAACAAGAGACCCAGTACTTC. Translated, it gives CASSLTGQQETQYF.

This clone was observed a handful of times. J is TRBJ2-1 and V is TRBV9; 7 nucleotides line up with TRBD1. Germline V CDR1 and CDR2: SGDLS, YYNGEE. V was pared by 2 bases and J by 3 bases, with 5 bases of the junction left unmatched. This CDR3 contains 15 residues. The CDR3 DNA is TGTGCCAGCAGCGTGGGACAGATAAACTACAATGAGCAGTTCTTC. Translated: CASSVGQINYNEQFF.

This chain joins TRBV5-1 and TRBJ2-2, with TRBD2 matching 10 bases. The CDR3 loop spans 17 amino acids. Unmatched junction bases numbered 6, after V lost 3 bases and J lost 1 base. Germline CDR1 SGHRS, CDR2 YFSETQ. The CDR3 region is CASSSGLAGVNTGELFF. CDR3 bases: TGCGCCAGCAGCTCGGGTCTAGCGGGGGTGAACACCGGGGAGCTGTTTTTT.

The genes are TRBV5-3 and TRBJ2-5; D may be TRBD1 (6 bases). TRBV5-3 belongs to the ORF category, with a function that is uncertain. CDR3 length equals 13 residues. V was cut by 3 bases and J by 6 bases, with 12 bases left in between. The CDR3 DNA reads TGTGCCAGAAGCTCATCAGGGGAACAGACCCAGTACTTC. Its protein is CARSSSGEQTQYF.

The chain couples TRBV18 to TRBJ2-7, with 11 bases aligning to TRBD1. Trimming took 6 bases from V and 3 from J; bases not matched to a gene: 7. The length of the CDR3 is 15 residues. Germline V CDR1 and CDR2: KGHSH, LQKENI. The CDR3, as DNA: TGTGCCAGCTCCCTAGAGGGACAGGGGGTCTACGAGCAGTACTTC. Translation: CASSLEGQGVYEQYF.